This is a list of T cell receptor beta chains from one sample in a study of T cells in Graves' hyperthyroidism and ophthalmopathy. TCRdb re-derived calls from the multiplex PCR reads in MiXCR, one entry per CDR3 protein. The data show about 400,000 distinct CDR3 sequences, more than 14% seen once. Sequencing was performed on blood. Receptors were obtained from a woman aged 30 to 39 with Graves' ophthalmopathy. Each CDR3 is given with its conserved first and last residue. The D gene is left open where the match is weak. The size of a clone is reported for some rows only, either as once, few or many, or as a class for expanded clones.

>TRBV5-6|NA|TRBJ2-7|many
CASSLTAESYEQYF
TGTGCCAGCAGCTTGACAGCAGAGTCCTACGAGCAGTACTTC
>TRBV6-1|NA|TRBJ1-2|few
CASNPTDRYGYTF
TGTGCCAGCAACCCGACAGATCGCTATGGCTACACCTTC
>TRBV7-3|TRBD2|TRBJ2-3|many
CASSLMGLAGTDTQYF
TGTGCCAGCAGCTTAATGGGACTAGCCGGCACAGATACGCAGTATTTT
>TRBV30|NA|TRBJ2-4|many
CAWTEGGGFTVAKNIQYF
TGTGCCTGGACAGAGGGTGGGGGATTTACCGTGGCCAAAAACATTCAGTACTTC
>TRBV20-1|NA|TRBJ2-1|many
CSARDAGRGSSYNEQFF
TGCAGTGCTAGAGATGCTGGGCGGGGTAGTTCCTACAATGAGCAGTTCTTC
>TRBV7-2|NA|TRBJ1-5|many
CASSPEPNQPQHF
TGTGCCAGCAGCCCTGAACCAAATCAGCCCCAGCATTTT
>TRBV9|TRBD1|TRBJ1-3|NA
CASSVGGQGATGNTIYF
TGTGCCAGCAGCGTAGGGGGGCAGGGGGCTACTGGAAACACCATATATTTT
>TRBV24-1|NA|TRBJ2-3|NA
CATQDSTDTQYF
TGTGCCACCCAAGACAGCACAGATACGCAGTATTTT
>TRBV11-2|TRBD2|TRBJ2-3|many
CASSSRFVGTSGGLDTQYF
TGTGCCAGCAGCTCCCGATTCGTTGGGACTAGCGGGGGACTAGATACGCAGTATTTT
>TRBV13|NA|TRBJ2-5|NA
CASSPRPDQETQYF
TGTGCCAGCAGCCCACGGCCGGACCAAGAGACCCAGTACTTC
>TRBV9|NA|TRBJ1-5|few
CASSAVGGNQPQHF
TGTGCCAGCAGCGCCGTGGGCGGAAATCAGCCCCAGCATTTT
>TRBV9|NA|TRBJ1-6|many
CASSVRAVNSPLHF
TGTGCCAGCAGCGTCAGGGCTGTAAATTCACCCCTCCACTTT
>TRBV29-1|NA|TRBJ1-1|NA
CSVEDNKFWLSTNTEAFF
TGCAGCGTTGAAGATAATAAGTTCTGGTTGAGTACCAACACTGAAGCTTTCTTT
>TRBV12-3/TRBV12-4|NA|TRBJ1-4|many
CASAGTLVEKLFF
TGTGCCAGCGCCGGGACACTAGTTGAAAAACTGTTTTTT
>TRBV6-8|NA|TRBJ1-4|NA
CATSIRPPHEKLFF
TGTGCCACTTCCATAAGGCCCCCGCATGAAAAACTGTTTTTT
>TRBV6-1|NA|TRBJ1-4|many
CASSTPGSATNEKLFF
TGTGCCAGCAGTACGCCAGGGTCTGCAACTAATGAAAAACTGTTTTTT
>TRBV7-9|TRBD2|TRBJ2-1|many
CASSGIRGEVWNEQFF
TGTGCCAGCAGCGGGATCCGGGGGGAGGTGTGGAATGAGCAGTTCTTC
>TRBV7-9|NA|TRBJ2-2|many
CASSLYLTGELFF
TGTGCCAGCAGCTTATATTTGACCGGGGAGCTGTTTTTT
>TRBV3-1|TRBD1|TRBJ2-1|many
CASSQAGTGAYNEQFF
TGTGCCAGCAGCCAAGCCGGGACAGGGGCCTACAATGAGCAGTTCTTC
>TRBV29-1|NA|TRBJ2-7|NA
CSGWFGFSYEQYF
TGCAGCGGATGGTTCGGTTTCTCCTACGAGCAGTACTTC
>TRBV29-1|NA|TRBJ1-3|few
CSVDPGPPSGNTIYF
TGCAGCGTTGACCCCGGGCCGCCTTCTGGAAACACCATATATTTT
>TRBV27|NA|TRBJ1-4|NA
CASRRLSGGNEKLFF
TGTGCCAGCAGGAGACTGTCTGGGGGTAATGAAAAACTGTTTTTT
>TRBV5-1|NA|TRBJ2-7|many
CASSLGFAQDPYEQYF
TGCGCCAGCAGCTTGGGGTTCGCACAGGACCCCTACGAGCAGTACTTC
>TRBV18|NA|TRBJ1-1|many
CASSPVDGTEAFF
TGTGCCAGCTCACCAGTGGACGGTACTGAAGCTTTCTTT
>TRBV29-1|TRBD1|TRBJ2-1|many
CSVKDRDEQFF
TGCAGCGTTAAAGACAGGGATGAGCAGTTCTTC
>TRBV19|NA|TRBJ2-3|NA
CASSIAAGYTDTQYF
TGTGCCAGTAGTATAGCGGCCGGTTACACAGATACGCAGTATTTT
>TRBV5-8|TRBD1|TRBJ2-1|many
CASRASDRGEQFF
TGTGCCAGCAGAGCGTCGGACAGGGGTGAGCAGTTCTTC
>TRBV11-3|NA|TRBJ2-2|many
CASSHYSDTGELFF
TGTGCCAGCAGCCACTACAGTGACACCGGGGAGCTGTTTTTT
>TRBV12-3/TRBV12-4|TRBD2|TRBJ2-3|many
CASSRWDYQTDTQYF
TGTGCCAGCAGCCGTTGGGACTACCAAACAGATACGCAGTATTTT
>TRBV6-1|NA|TRBJ2-5|few
CASSPGSGGKKTQYF
TGTGCCAGCAGCCCAGGTTCCGGGGGCAAAAAGACCCAGTACTTC
>TRBV2|NA|TRBJ2-3|NA
CASSDRDPQYF
TGTGCCAGCAGTGATCGGGATCCGCAGTATTTT
>TRBV2|NA|TRBJ1-1|NA
CASSGGQNTEAFF
TGTGCCAGCAGTGGAGGGCAGAACACTGAAGCTTTCTTT
>TRBV12-3/TRBV12-4|TRBD2|TRBJ2-7|many
CASSFPRGGLYEQYF
TGTGCCAGCAGTTTTCCTCGGGGGGGTCTGTACGAGCAGTACTTC
>TRBV7-6|NA|TRBJ2-7|NA
CASSLSQPFYEQYF
TGTGCCAGCAGCTTATCCCAGCCCTTCTACGAGCAGTACTTC
>TRBV9|TRBD1|TRBJ1-2|many
CASSPRWTGHGGYGYTF
TGTGCCAGCAGCCCAAGGTGGACAGGGCACGGCGGCTATGGCTACACCTTC
>TRBV14|NA|TRBJ1-2|many
CASSQGLGYGYTF
TGTGCCAGCAGCCAGGGCCTAGGCTATGGCTACACCTTC
>TRBV7-9|NA|TRBJ2-7|few
CASSLVSVGRIYEQYF
TGTGCCAGCAGCTTAGTCTCGGTGGGCAGGATCTACGAGCAGTACTTC
>TRBV20-1|NA|TRBJ1-2|NA
CIAGAPRGMNPGYTF
TGCATCGCCGGGGCCCCTCGAGGGATGAATCCTGGCTACACCTTC
>TRBV24-1|NA|TRBJ2-2|many
CATSDPTGELFF
TGTGCCACCAGTGATCCTACCGGGGAGCTGTTTTTT
>TRBV2|TRBD1|TRBJ2-1|many
CASKNDRGNEQFF
TGTGCCAGCAAAAACGACAGGGGGAATGAGCAGTTCTTC
>TRBV20-1|NA|TRBJ1-1|many
CSARESVNTEAFF
TGCAGTGCTAGGGAATCAGTTAACACTGAAGCTTTCTTT
>TRBV7-9|TRBD1|TRBJ2-4|many
CASSLGTGKNIQYF
TGTGCCAGCAGCCTTGGGACAGGGAAAAACATTCAGTACTTC
>TRBV19|NA|TRBJ1-5|few
CATLERAGSNQPQHF
TGTGCTACCTTAGAACGGGCAGGAAGCAATCAGCCCCAGCATTTT
>TRBV28|NA|TRBJ1-5|many
CASSITGDVQPQHF
TGTGCCAGCAGCATCACAGGAGATGTACAGCCCCAGCATTTT
>TRBV2|TRBD1|TRBJ1-2|many
CASKRTGYYGYTF
TGTGCCAGCAAAAGGACAGGGTACTATGGCTACACCTTC
>TRBV30|TRBD1|TRBJ1-2|many
CAWTNRDRGGRLNGYTF
TGTGCCTGGACCAACCGGGACAGGGGGGGTAGGTTGAATGGCTACACCTTC
>TRBV12-3/TRBV12-4|NA|TRBJ1-1|NA
CASTPGMMNTEAFF
TGTGCCAGCACCCCAGGAATGATGAACACTGAAGCTTTCTTT